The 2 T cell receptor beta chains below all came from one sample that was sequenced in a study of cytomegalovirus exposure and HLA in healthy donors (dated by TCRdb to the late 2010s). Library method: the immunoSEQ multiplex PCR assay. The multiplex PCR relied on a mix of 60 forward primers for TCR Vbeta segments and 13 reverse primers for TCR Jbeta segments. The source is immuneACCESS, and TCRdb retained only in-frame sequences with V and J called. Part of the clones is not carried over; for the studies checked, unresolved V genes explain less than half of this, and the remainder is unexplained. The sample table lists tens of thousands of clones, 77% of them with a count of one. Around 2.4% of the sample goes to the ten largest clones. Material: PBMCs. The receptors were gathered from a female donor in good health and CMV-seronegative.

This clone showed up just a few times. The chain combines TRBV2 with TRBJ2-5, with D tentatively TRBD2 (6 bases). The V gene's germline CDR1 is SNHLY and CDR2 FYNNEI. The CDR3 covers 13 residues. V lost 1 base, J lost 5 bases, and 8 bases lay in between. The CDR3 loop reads CASSEGREETQYF. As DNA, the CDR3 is TGTGCCAGCAGTGAAGGGAGGGAGGAGACCCAGTACTTC.

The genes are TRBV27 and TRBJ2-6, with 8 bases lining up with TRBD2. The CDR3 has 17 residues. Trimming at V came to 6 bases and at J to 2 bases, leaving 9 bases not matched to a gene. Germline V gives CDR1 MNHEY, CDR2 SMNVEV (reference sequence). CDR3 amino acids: CASRAGLAYPGANVLTF. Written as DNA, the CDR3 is TGTGCCAGCAGAGCCGGACTAGCTTACCCTGGGGCCAACGTCCTGACTTTC. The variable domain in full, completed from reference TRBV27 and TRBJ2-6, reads EAQVTQNPRYLITVTGKKLTVTCSQNMNHEYMSWYRQDPGLGLRQIYYSMNVEVTDKGDVPEGYKVSRKEKRNFPLILESPSPNQTSLYFCASRAGLAYPGANVLTFGAGSRLTVL.